This entry is about one T cell receptor (beta chain). Random hexamers were used to reverse transcribe the RNA input (about 0.5 to 1 ug). TCRdb fed the immunoSEQ multiplex PCR reads into MiXCR, producing one record per CDR3 protein. The sample holds under 350,000 distinct CDR3 sequences, about 90% seen once. The sample belongs to a study of CD8 T cells in Susac syndrome. TEMRA cells were enriched by FACS, while CD8+ and CD4+ T cells were obtained through a negative isolation that was performed magnetically. Germline loops: CDR1 DFQATT, CDR2 SNEGSKA (reference sequence). The CDR3 spans 14 residues. V was cut by 1 base and J by 4 bases, with 12 bases left in between.

Sequencing was carried out using CD4+ T cells from PBMCs. This sequence was found in a human donor with multiple sclerosis. The genes are TRBV20-1 and TRBJ2-3, with a possible D match to TRBD1 (6 bases). The CDR3 coding sequence is TGCAGTGCTAGAGCTTACAGGGTCTCAGATACGCAGTATTTT. Translated: CSARAYRVSDTQYF.